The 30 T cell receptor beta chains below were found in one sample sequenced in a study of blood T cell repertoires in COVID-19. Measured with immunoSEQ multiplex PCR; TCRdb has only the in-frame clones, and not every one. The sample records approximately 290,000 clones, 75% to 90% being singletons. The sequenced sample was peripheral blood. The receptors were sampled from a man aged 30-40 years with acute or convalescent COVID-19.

The CDR3 loop is CASPGGIYEQYF. The CDR3 DNA is TGTGCCAGCCCAGGTGGCATCTACGAGCAGTACTTC. The gene calls are TRBV6-5 and TRBJ2-7; D is undetermined. CDR3 length: 12 residues. Germline values: CDR1 MNHEY, CDR2 SVGAGI. Deletions cut 8 bases from V and 3 bases from J, with 11 bases between.

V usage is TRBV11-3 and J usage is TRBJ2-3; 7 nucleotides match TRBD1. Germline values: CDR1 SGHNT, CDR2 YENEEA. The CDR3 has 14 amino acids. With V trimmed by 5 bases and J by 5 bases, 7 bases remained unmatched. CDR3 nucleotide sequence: TGTGCCAGCAGCCCACAGGGGCAGGGAGATACGCAGTATTTT. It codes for CASSPQGQGDTQYF.

This CDR3 reads CASSFDSAYEQYF. The CDR3 DNA reads TGTGCCAGCAGTTTCGACAGCGCCTACGAGCAGTACTTC. The chain is built from TRBV12-3 or TRBV12-4 and TRBJ2-7, with D tentatively TRBD1 (5 bases). V lost 3 bases, J lost 2 bases, and 8 bases lay in between. This CDR3 spans 13 amino acids.

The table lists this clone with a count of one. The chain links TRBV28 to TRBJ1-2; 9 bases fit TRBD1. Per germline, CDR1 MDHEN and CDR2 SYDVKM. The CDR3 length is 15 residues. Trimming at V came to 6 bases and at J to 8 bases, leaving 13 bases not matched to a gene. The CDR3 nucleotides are TGTGCCAGCAGCCCGACCGGGACAGGGTCTTTCGGCTACACCTTC. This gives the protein CASSPTGTGSFGYTF.

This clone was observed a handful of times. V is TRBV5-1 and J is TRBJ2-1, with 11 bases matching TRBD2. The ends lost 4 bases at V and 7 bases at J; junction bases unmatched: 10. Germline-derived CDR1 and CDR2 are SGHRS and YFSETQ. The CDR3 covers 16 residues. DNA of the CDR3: TGCGCCAGCAGCGTCCAACTAGCGGGAGTTAGGAATGAGCAGTTCTTC. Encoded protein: CASSVQLAGVRNEQFF.

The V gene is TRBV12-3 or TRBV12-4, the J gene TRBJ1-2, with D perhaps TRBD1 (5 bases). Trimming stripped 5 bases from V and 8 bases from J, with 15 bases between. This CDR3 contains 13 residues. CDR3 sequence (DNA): TGTGCCAGCAGTCTGGATGGGGGAGGGGGCTACACCTTC. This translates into CASSLDGGGGYTF.

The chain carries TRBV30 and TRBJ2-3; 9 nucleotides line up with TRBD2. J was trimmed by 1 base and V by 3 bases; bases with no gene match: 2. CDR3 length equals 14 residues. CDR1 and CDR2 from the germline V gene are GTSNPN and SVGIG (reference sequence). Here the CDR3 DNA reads TGTGCCTGGAGCCAGCGGGGGGGCACAGATACGCAGTATTTT. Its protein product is CAWSQRGGTDTQYF.

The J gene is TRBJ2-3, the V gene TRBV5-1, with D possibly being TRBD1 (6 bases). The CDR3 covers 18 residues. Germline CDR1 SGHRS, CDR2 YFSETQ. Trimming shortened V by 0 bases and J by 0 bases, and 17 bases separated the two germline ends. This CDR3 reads CASSLEAGEWTSTDTQYF. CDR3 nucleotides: TGCGCCAGCAGCTTGGAGGCAGGGGAATGGACTAGCACAGATACGCAGTATTTT.

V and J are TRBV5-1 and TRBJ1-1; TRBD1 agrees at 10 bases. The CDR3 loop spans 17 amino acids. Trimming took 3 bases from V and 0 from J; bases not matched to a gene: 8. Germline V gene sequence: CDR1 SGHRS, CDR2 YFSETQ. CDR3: CASSWATGGLVNTEAFF. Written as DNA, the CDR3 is TGCGCCAGCAGCTGGGCGACAGGGGGCTTGGTGAACACTGAAGCTTTCTTT.

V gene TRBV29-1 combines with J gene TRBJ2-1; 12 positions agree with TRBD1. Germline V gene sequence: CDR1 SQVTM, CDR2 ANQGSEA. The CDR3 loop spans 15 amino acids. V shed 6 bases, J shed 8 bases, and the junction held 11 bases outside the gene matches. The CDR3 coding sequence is TGCAGCGTCGCCGGGACAGGGGGCGATTTCGATGAGCAGTTCTTC. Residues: CSVAGTGGDFDEQFF.

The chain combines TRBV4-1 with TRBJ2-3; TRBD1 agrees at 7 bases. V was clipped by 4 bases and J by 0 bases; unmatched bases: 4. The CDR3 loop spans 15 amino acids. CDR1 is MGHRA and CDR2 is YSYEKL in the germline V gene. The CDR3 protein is CASSRGGPSTDTQYF. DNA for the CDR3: TGCGCCAGCAGCCGAGGGGGCCCAAGCACAGATACGCAGTATTTT.

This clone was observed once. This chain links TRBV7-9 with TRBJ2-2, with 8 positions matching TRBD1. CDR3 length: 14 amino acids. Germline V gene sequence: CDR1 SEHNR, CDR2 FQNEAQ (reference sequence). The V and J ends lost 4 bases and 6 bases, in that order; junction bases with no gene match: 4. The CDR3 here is CASSSRTGPGELFF. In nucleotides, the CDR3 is TGTGCCAGCAGCTCCCGGACAGGGCCCGGGGAGCTGTTTTTT.

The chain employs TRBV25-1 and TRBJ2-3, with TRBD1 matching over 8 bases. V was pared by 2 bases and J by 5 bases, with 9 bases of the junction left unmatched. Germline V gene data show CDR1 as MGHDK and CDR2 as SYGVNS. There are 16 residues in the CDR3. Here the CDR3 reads CASSEGWGQVKDTQYF. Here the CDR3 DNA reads TGTGCCAGCAGTGAAGGTTGGGGACAGGTGAAAGATACGCAGTATTTT.

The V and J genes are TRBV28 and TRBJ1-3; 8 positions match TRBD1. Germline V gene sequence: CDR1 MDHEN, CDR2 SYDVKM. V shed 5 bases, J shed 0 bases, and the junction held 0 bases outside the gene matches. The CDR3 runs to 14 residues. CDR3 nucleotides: TGTGCCAGCAGTACAGGGGGCTCTGGAAACACCATATATTTT. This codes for CASSTGGSGNTIYF.

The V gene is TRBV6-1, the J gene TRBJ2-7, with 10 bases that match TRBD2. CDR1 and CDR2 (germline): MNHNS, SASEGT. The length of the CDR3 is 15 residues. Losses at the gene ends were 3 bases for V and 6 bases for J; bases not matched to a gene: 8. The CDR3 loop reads CASSDLAGAFLEQYF. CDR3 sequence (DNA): TGTGCCAGCAGTGACCTAGCGGGAGCTTTTCTCGAGCAGTACTTC.

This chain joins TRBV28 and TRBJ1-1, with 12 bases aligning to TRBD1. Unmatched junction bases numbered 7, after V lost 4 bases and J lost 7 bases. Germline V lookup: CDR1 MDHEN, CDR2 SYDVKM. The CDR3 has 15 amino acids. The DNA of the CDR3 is TGTGCCAGCAGTTCCCCCGGGACAGGGGGCAATGAAGCTTTCTTT. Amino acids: CASSSPGTGGNEAFF.

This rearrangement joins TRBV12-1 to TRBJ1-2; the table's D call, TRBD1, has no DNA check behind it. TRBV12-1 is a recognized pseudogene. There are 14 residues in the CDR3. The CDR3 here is CASSLTLQAYGYTF. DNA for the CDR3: TGTGCCAGCAGCTTGACCCTGCAGGCCTATGGCTACACCTTC.

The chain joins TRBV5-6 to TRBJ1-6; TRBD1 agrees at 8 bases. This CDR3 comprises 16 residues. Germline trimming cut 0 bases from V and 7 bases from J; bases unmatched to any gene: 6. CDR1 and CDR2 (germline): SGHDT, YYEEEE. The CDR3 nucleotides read TGTGCCAGCAGCTTGGACAGGGGGGTTTTCAATTCACCCCTCCACTTT. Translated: CASSLDRGVFNSPLHF.

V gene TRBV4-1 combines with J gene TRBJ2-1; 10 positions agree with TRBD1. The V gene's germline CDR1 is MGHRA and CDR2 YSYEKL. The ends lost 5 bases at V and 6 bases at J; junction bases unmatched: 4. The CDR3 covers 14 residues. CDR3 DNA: TGCGCCAGCAGCACCCGGACAGGGGGCAATGAGCAGTTCTTC. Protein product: CASSTRTGGNEQFF.

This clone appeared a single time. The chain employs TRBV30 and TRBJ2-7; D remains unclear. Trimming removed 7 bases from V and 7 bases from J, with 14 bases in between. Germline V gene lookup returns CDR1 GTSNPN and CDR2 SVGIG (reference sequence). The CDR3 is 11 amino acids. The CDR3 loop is CAFQMGPEQYF. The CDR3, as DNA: TGTGCCTTCCAAATGGGCCCAGAGCAGTACTTC.

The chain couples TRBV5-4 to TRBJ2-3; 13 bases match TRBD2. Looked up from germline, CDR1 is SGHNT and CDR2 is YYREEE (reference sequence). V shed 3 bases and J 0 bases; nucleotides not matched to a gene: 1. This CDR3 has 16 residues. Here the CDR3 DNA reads TGTGCCAGCAGCTGGGGACTAGCGGGGAGCACAGATACGCAGTATTTT. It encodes CASSWGLAGSTDTQYF.

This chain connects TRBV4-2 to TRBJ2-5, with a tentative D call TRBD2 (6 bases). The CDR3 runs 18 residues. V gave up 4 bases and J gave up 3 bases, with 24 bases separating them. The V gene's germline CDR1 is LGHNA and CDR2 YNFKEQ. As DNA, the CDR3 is TGTGCCAGCAGCCTTCAGCTAGACGTAGGGACTTCCAAAGAGACCCAGTACTTC. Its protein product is CASSLQLDVGTSKETQYF.

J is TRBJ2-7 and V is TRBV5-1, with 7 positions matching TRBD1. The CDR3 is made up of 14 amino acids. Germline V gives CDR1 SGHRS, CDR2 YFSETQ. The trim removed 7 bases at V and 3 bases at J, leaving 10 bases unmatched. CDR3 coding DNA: TGCGCCAGCCGACCGGGACAGAATTTCTACGAGCAGTACTTC. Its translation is CASRPGQNFYEQYF. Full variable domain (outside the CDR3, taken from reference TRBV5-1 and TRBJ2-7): KAGVTQTPRYLIKTRGQQVTLSCSPISGHRSVSWYQQTPGQGLQFLFEYFSETQRNKGNFPGRFSGRQFSNSRSEMNVSTLELGDSALYLCASRPGQNFYEQYFGPGTRLTVT.

CDR3 protein: CASSWGQSDTQYF. The CDR3 region has the DNA TGCGCCAGCAGCTGGGGACAGTCAGATACGCAGTATTTT. V usage is TRBV5-1 and J usage is TRBJ2-3, with 7 bases aligning to TRBD1. CDR3 length: 13 residues. Germline values: CDR1 SGHRS, CDR2 YFSETQ. With V trimmed by 3 bases and J by 4 bases, 2 bases remained unmatched.

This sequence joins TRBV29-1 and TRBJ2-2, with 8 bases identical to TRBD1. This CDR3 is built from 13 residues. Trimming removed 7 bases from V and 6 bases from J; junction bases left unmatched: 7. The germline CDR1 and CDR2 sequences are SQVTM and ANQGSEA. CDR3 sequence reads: CSGYRGIAGELFF. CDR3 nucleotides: TGCAGCGGTTACAGGGGGATCGCCGGGGAGCTGTTTTTT.

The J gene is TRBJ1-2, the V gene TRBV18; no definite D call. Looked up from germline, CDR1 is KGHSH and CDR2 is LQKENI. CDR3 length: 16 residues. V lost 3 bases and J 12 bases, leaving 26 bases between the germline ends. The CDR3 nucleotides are TGTGCCAGCTCACCTCAAAGAACCGACACCGAGGGTGGAAACACCTTC. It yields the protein CASSPQRTDTEGGNTF.

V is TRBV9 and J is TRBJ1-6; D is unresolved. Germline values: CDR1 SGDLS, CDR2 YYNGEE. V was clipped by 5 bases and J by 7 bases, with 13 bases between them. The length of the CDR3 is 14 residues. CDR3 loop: CASRRDTLNSPLHF. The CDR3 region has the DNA TGTGCCAGCAGACGAGACACCCTAAATTCACCCCTCCACTTT.

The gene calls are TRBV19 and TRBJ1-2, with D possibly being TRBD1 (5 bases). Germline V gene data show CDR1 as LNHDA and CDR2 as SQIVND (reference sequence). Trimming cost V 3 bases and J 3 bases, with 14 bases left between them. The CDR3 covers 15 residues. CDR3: CASSIPGRTDYGYTF. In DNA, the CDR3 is TGTGCCAGTAGTATCCCAGGGAGGACGGACTATGGCTACACCTTC.

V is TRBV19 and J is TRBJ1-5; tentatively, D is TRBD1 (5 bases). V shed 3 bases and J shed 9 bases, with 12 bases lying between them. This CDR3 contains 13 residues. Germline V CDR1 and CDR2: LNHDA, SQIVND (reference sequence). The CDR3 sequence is CASSMIGDGPQHF. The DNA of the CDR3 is TGTGCCAGTAGTATGATAGGGGATGGGCCCCAGCATTTT.

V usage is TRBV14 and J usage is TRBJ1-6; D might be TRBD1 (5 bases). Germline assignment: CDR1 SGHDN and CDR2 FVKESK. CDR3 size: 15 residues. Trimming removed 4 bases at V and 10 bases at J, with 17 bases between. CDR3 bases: TGTGCCAGCAGCCCGACGCGGGGGATCGGGTCACCCCTCCACTTT. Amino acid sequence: CASSPTRGIGSPLHF.